What follows describes a single T cell receptor beta chain. Its antigen is still unknown. The V gene end was trimmed by 3 bases and the J gene end by 6 bases; junction bases not matched to a gene: 2. CDR1 is SGHRS, CDR2 YFSETQ, per germline. The CDR3 extends over 12 amino acids. The PCR made use of 60 Vbeta and 13 Jbeta primers. Libraries were prepared by immunoSEQ multiplex PCR; TCRdb keeps only in-frame clonotypes and omits some of them. The data show tens of thousands of clones, and the top ten clones hold 3.5% to 4%. The data derive from a study of cytomegalovirus exposure and HLA in healthy donors. Study outcomes and limitations: A prior analysis recorded that most TCR beta V segments were productive about 90% or about 30% of the time.

This TCR was recovered from a man aged 18-30 years in good health and CMV-seropositive. Sequenced: PBMCs. The chain combines TRBV5-1 with TRBJ1-1; 7 bases are a match to TRBD1. DNA for the CDR3: TGCGCCAGCAGCTCCACAGGGGCTGAAGCTTTCTTT. Its protein product is CASSSTGAEAFF. The variable domain in full, with the rest retrieved from reference TRBV5-1 and TRBJ1-1, is KAGVTQTPRYLIKTRGQQVTLSCSPISGHRSVSWYQQTPGQGLQFLFEYFSETQRNKGNFPGRFSGRQFSNSRSEMNVSTLELGDSALYLCASSSTGAEAFFGQGTRLTVV.